This record concerns one TCR beta chain sequence. The data originate from a study of blood T cell repertoires in COVID-19. About the study: T cells, B-cell-depleted T cells, or PBMCs supplied cDNA or gDNA.

The germline CDR1 and CDR2 sequences are LGHDT and YNNKEL (reference sequence). Between the trimmed V and J ends, which lost 2 bases and 4 bases, there was a span of 11 bases. The CDR3 has 14 residues. Produced via immunoSEQ multiplex PCR; TCRdb's table is partial and in-frame only. The top ten clones hold about a tenth of a sample with 70,000 or so clones, roughly 87% of them seen once. This clonotype was sampled from a woman aged 18 to 35 with acute or convalescent COVID-19. The J gene is TRBJ1-2, the V gene TRBV3-1 (or the pseudogene TRBV3-2), with D unclear. The sequenced material came from peripheral blood. In nucleotides, the CDR3 is TGTGCCAGCAGCCAATTAGGAGCCGGCTATGGCTACACCTTC. It translates to CASSQLGAGYGYTF.